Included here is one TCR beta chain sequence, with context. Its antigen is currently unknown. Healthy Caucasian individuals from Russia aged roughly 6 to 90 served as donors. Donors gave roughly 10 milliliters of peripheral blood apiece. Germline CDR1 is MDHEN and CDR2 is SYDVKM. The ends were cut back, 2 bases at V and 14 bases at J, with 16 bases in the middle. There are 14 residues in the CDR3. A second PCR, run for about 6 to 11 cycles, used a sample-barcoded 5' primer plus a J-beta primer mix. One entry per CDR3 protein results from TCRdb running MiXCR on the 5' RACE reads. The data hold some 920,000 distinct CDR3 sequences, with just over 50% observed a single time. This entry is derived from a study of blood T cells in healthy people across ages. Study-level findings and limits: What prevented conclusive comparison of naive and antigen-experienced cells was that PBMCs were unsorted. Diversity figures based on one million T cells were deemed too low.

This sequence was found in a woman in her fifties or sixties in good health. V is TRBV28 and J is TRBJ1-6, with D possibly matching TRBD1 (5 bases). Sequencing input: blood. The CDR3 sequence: CASSLGGDLIALHF. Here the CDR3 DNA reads TGTGCCAGCAGTTTAGGGGGAGACCTCATCGCCCTCCACTTT.